These T cell receptor beta chains were read from a single sample in a study of Ad26.COV2.S vaccination and SARS-CoV-2 variants. Clones were sequenced by immunoSEQ multiplex PCR, and TCRdb holds only the in-frame ones, with some missing. The sample lists 300,000 to 400,000 clones, about 89% seen once, with 5% in the top ten. This sample comprised peripheral blood, obtained in a trial of Ad26.COV2.S vaccine versus placebo. Source of these receptors: a person aged 18-65 years who received the Ad26.COV2.S COVID-19 vaccine or a placebo. CDR3s include the opening cysteine and the closing phenylalanine or tryptophan. D genes are given only for firm matches. Clone size is stated in some rows and not others, as once, few, many or a class when expanded.

J | D | size | V | CDR3 | DNA
TRBJ2-1 | TRBD1 | - | TRBV10-3 | CAISRDRVQTNNEQFF | TGTGCCATCAGCAGAGACAGGGTTCAAACTAACAATGAGCAGTTCTTC
TRBJ1-2 | - | - | TRBV5-1 | CASSLRPGPYGYTF | TGCGCCAGCAGCCTAAGGCCGGGGCCCTATGGCTACACCTTC
TRBJ1-5 | - | - | TRBV6-6 | CASSPGGSQPQHF | TGTGCCAGCAGCCCCGGGGGAAGTCAGCCCCAGCATTTT
TRBJ1-5 | - | - | TRBV7-9 | CASSPMGGAQHF | TGTGCCAGCAGCCCTATGGGGGGAGCCCAGCATTTT
TRBJ2-1 | TRBD2 | - | TRBV30 | CAWRTNSGRAGKNEQFF | TGTGCCTGGAGGACAAATAGCGGGAGGGCCGGGAAGAATGAGCAGTTCTTC
TRBJ2-4 | TRBD1 | - | TRBV5-6 | CASSLAQGKNIQYF | TGTGCCAGCAGCTTGGCACAGGGGAAAAACATTCAGTACTTC
TRBJ2-7 | - | - | TRBV3-1/TRBV3-2 | CASSQGLPAGYEQYF | TGTGCCAGCAGCCAAGGTTTGCCAGCAGGGTACGAGCAGTACTTC
TRBJ2-1 | TRBD2 | - | TRBV14 | CASSSGGARYNEQFF | TGTGCCAGCAGTAGCGGGGGGGCGCGGTACAATGAGCAGTTCTTC
TRBJ2-1 | - | - | TRBV14 | CASSLTLASEQFF | TGTGCCAGCAGCCTCACTCTAGCGAGTGAGCAGTTCTTC
TRBJ1-1 | - | - | TRBV9 | CASSVEDSLNTEAFF | TGTGCCAGCAGCGTAGAGGACAGTCTAAACACTGAAGCTTTCTTT
TRBJ1-4 | TRBD1 | - | TRBV3-1/TRBV3-2 | CASSRQGAGEKLFF | TGTGCCAGCAGCCGACAGGGGGCGGGTGAAAAACTGTTTTTT
TRBJ2-2 | TRBD2 | - | TRBV29-1 | CSVFLTSGTTGELFF | TGCAGCGTTTTTTTGACTAGCGGGACCACCGGGGAGCTGTTTTTT
TRBJ2-5 | - | - | TRBV11-3 | CASATGQGRTQYF | TGTGCCAGCGCCACTGGGCAGGGTCGGACCCAGTACTTC
TRBJ2-7 | - | - | TRBV7-9 | CASSRDGPYEQYF | TGTGCCAGCAGCCGGGACGGACCTTACGAGCAGTACTTC
TRBJ1-5 | - | - | TRBV19 | CASSSGVNQPQHF | TGTGCCAGTAGTTCGGGGGTGAATCAGCCCCAGCATTTT
TRBJ1-2 | - | - | TRBV7-8 | CASSLGGGSLYGYTF | TGTGCCAGCAGCTTAGGCGGGGGGAGCCTCTATGGCTACACCTTC
TRBJ2-7 | - | - | TRBV6-2/TRBV6-3 | CASSSLYEQYF | TGTGCCAGCAGTTCCCTCTACGAGCAGTACTTC
TRBJ1-1 | - | - | TRBV3-1/TRBV3-2 | CASSQRGGTEAFF | TGTGCCAGCAGCCAAAGGGGTGGCACTGAAGCTTTCTTT
TRBJ2-7 | - | once | TRBV24-1 | CATRVRMRTRGSEQYF | TGTGCCACCCGAGTGCGGATGCGGACGCGGGGCAGCGAGCAGTACTTC
TRBJ1-6 | TRBD1 | - | TRBV7-2 | CASSLQTGGISPLHF | TGTGCCAGCAGCTTACAGACAGGGGGCATTTCACCCCTCCACTTT
TRBJ2-1 | TRBD2 | - | TRBV7-2 | CASSLTSGGGSEQFF | TGTGCCAGCAGCTTGACTAGCGGGGGTGGGAGTGAGCAGTTCTTC
TRBJ2-7 | TRBD1 | - | TRBV2 | CASSPQGAAYEQYF | TGTGCCAGCAGTCCGCAGGGGGCTGCCTACGAGCAGTACTTC
TRBJ1-1 | - | - | TRBV28 | CASSSRVQTEAFF | TGTGCCAGCAGTTCGAGGGTGCAGACTGAAGCTTTCTTT
TRBJ2-1 | - | - | TRBV5-5 | CASSVGDYNEQFF | TGTGCCAGCAGCGTTGGAGATTACAATGAGCAGTTCTTC
TRBJ1-1 | TRBD1 | - | TRBV19 | CASSINLDRGWTEAFF | TGTGCCAGTAGTATAAACCTCGACAGGGGTTGGACTGAAGCTTTCTTT
TRBJ1-2 | - | - | TRBV28 | CASSRDRHFANYGYTF | TGTGCCAGCAGTCGGGACCGCCACTTCGCTAACTATGGCTACACCTTC
TRBJ2-7 | TRBD1 | few | TRBV5-1 | CASSKGQSLYEQYF | TGCGCCAGCAGCAAGGGACAGTCACTCTACGAGCAGTACTTC
TRBJ2-7 | - | - | TRBV29-1 | CSVEVASYEQYF | TGCAGCGTTGAAGTGGCCTCCTACGAGCAGTACTTC
TRBJ2-3 | - | - | TRBV4-1 | CASSEAAGYADTQYF | TGCGCCAGCAGCGAGGCTGCGGGATACGCAGATACGCAGTATTTT
TRBJ1-6 | - | - | TRBV7-9 | CASSSGLGSPLHF | TGTGCCAGCAGCTCAGGGTTAGGTTCACCCCTCCACTTT
TRBJ2-2 | - | - | TRBV24-1 | CATSESKQGNTGELFF | TGTGCCACCAGTGAGTCAAAACAGGGGAACACCGGGGAGCTGTTTTTT
TRBJ1-1 | - | - | TRBV7-9 | CASSSKTANTEAFF | TGTGCCAGCAGCTCAAAGACGGCGAACACTGAAGCTTTCTTT
TRBJ2-1 | TRBD2 | - | TRBV28 | CASSQTSGSSYNEQFF | TGTGCCAGCAGCCAAACTAGCGGGAGTTCCTACAATGAGCAGTTCTTC
TRBJ2-2 | - | - | TRBV7-2 | CASSQAVGELFF | TGTGCCAGCAGCCAGGCGGTCGGGGAGCTGTTTTTT
TRBJ2-1 | TRBD2 | - | TRBV29-1 | CSVVIPGLAGVRYEQFF | TGCAGCGTTGTGATCCCAGGGCTAGCGGGAGTGAGGTATGAGCAGTTCTTC
TRBJ1-1 | - | - | TRBV5-1 | CASSATVGFTEAFF | TGCGCCAGCAGCGCTACGGTCGGGTTCACTGAAGCTTTCTTT
TRBJ1-1 | - | - | TRBV12-3/TRBV12-4 | CASSLTKNTEAFF | TGTGCCAGCAGTTTAACCAAGAACACTGAAGCTTTCTTT
TRBJ2-3 | TRBD2 | - | TRBV6-2/TRBV6-3 | CASSRSGRTDTQYF | TGTGCCAGCAGCCGAAGCGGGAGGACAGATACGCAGTATTTT
TRBJ1-5 | - | - | TRBV7-8 | CASSPGQTNQPQHF | TGTGCCAGCAGCCCAGGACAGACCAATCAGCCCCAGCATTTT
TRBJ2-3 | - | once | TRBV4-1 | CASSQGTVRDTQYF | TGCGCCAGCAGCCAAGGAACAGTTAGAGATACGCAGTATTTT